What follows describes a single T cell receptor (beta chain). TCRdb reanalysed the 5' RACE reads using MiXCR and keeps one entry per CDR3 protein. The sample has roughly 130,000 distinct CDR3 sequences; 15% to 20% are singletons. This sample was taken from a study of T-cell memory formation after mild COVID-19. This CDR3 region has 15 residues. Germline V lookup: CDR1 LNHDA, CDR2 SQIVND (reference sequence). With V trimmed by 7 bases and J by 6 bases, 14 bases remained unmatched. Sample: PBMCs or a T cell subset sorted from them (not recorded which). The chain links TRBV19 to TRBJ1-2; 7 positions agree with TRBD1. The TCR was taken from an adult woman who had mild COVID-19 (a few samples of this study predate the infection). Cell type and time point are not known. CDR3 nucleotide sequence: TGTGCCAGTACCCAACGTCAGCAGGGGGTTGATGGCTACACCTTC. It encodes CASTQRQQGVDGYTF.